This record looks at one TCR beta chain sequence and its context. This record comes from a study of blood T cell repertoires in COVID-19. This table comes from immunoSEQ multiplex PCR, and its TCRdb copy is limited to in-frame clones, with some not included. The sample carries approximately 350,000 clones, 85% to 90% recorded once. The V segment lost 3 bases and the J segment 6 bases; nucleotides outside the gene matches: 18. CDR1 is LNHDA and CDR2 is SQIVND in the germline V gene (reference sequence). This CDR3 has 18 residues. Sequences were obtained from peripheral blood. The rearrangement uses TRBV19 and TRBJ2-3; TRBD1 matches at 7 bases. This sequence was found in a woman aged 45-59 years with COVID-19, enrolled during active disease. CDR3 residues: CASSIQPPRDSEGDTQYF. The DNA for the CDR3 is TGTGCCAGTAGTATCCAACCCCCCCGGGACAGTGAGGGGGATACGCAGTATTTT.